A single sample gave rise to the 17 T cell receptor beta chains below, sequenced in a study of PD-1 blockade in classical Hodgkin lymphoma. Brentuximab vedotin exposure varied among the patients, all of whom had relapsed after autologous stem cell transplantation. Assay: immunoSEQ multiplex PCR; the TCRdb copy retains only in-frame clones and omits some. The repertoire holds roughly 140,000 clones, with 78% as singletons. The sequencing used peripheral blood mononuclear cells (PBMCs), collected before the second cycle of nivolumab. The source of these receptors is a human donor with classical Hodgkin lymphoma.

The chain carries TRBV18 and TRBJ2-7, with D possibly TRBD1 on 6 matching bases. The germline V and J ends were trimmed by 6 bases and 2 bases, with 11 bases remaining between them. This CDR3 is built from 13 residues. Germline CDR1 KGHSH, CDR2 LQKENI. CDR3 coding DNA: TGTGCCAGCTCCGGACAGTCTACCTACGAGCAGTACTTC. This translates into CASSGQSTYEQYF.

The chain's CDR3 is CASSWDRIYEQYF. CDR3 bases: TGTGCCAGCAGTTGGGACCGCATCTACGAGCAGTACTTC. This chain uses TRBV6-5 with TRBJ2-7; possibly TRBD1 or TRBD2 for D (5 bases each). The CDR3 is made up of 13 amino acids. Germline V lookup: CDR1 MNHEY, CDR2 SVGAGI. Between the trimmed V and J ends, which lost 4 bases and 3 bases, there was a span of 10 bases.

The J gene is TRBJ1-5, the V gene TRBV19, with no clear D. V lost 9 bases, J lost 0 bases, and 9 bases lay in between. The CDR3 sequence is 13 residues long. In germline, CDR1 is LNHDA, CDR2 SQIVND (reference sequence). The CDR3 spells CASFGYSNQPQHF. The CDR3 coding sequence is TGTGCCAGCTTCGGTTATAGCAATCAGCCCCAGCATTTT. The whole variable domain, remainder taken from reference TRBV19 and TRBJ1-5, is DGGITQSPKYLFRKEGQNVTLSCEQNLNHDAMYWYRQDPGQGLRLIYYSQIVNDFQKGDIAEGYSVSREKKESFPLTVTSAQKNPTAFYLCASFGYSNQPQHFGDGTRLSIL.

The genes are TRBV19 and TRBJ2-1; D not certain. The CDR3 consists of 14 residues. V was clipped by 7 bases and J by 2 bases, with 12 bases between them. Germline V gene sequence: CDR1 LNHDA, CDR2 SQIVND (reference sequence). The CDR3 protein is CASMIGNTYNEQFF. The DNA of the CDR3 is TGTGCCAGTATGATAGGGAATACCTACAATGAGCAGTTCTTC. Variable domain in full (rest from reference TRBV19 and TRBJ2-1): DGGITQSPKYLFRKEGQNVTLSCEQNLNHDAMYWYRQDPGQGLRLIYYSQIVNDFQKGDIAEGYSVSREKKESFPLTVTSAQKNPTAFYLCASMIGNTYNEQFFGPGTRLTVL.

This clone was found a few times. The gene calls are TRBV4-3 and TRBJ2-7; no definite D call. In germline, CDR1 is LGHNA, CDR2 YSLEER. V was cut by 1 base and J by 3 bases, with 16 bases left in between. The CDR3 covers 16 residues. CDR3 sequence: CASSQGLGSVFYEQYF. In DNA, the CDR3 is TGCGCCAGCAGCCAAGGTTTGGGCAGCGTCTTCTACGAGCAGTACTTC.

This chain uses TRBV7-8 with TRBJ1-6, with a tentative D call TRBD1 (6 bases). The V end was cut by 4 bases, the J end by 2 bases, with 6 bases between. Germline CDR1 is SGHVS and CDR2 is FQNEAQ. The CDR3 totals 14 residues. CDR3 protein: CASSWTAYNSPLHF. CDR3 DNA: TGTGCCAGCAGCTGGACAGCCTATAATTCACCCCTCCACTTT.

This clone has a count of ten or more. The rearrangement links TRBV18 to TRBJ1-1, with D hard to call. Trimming pared 2 bases from V and 0 bases from J, leaving 13 bases between. The CDR3 is 16 residues long. In germline, CDR1 is KGHSH, CDR2 LQKENI. CDR3 coding DNA: TGTGCCAGCTCACCAGCCCATCCTGACTTGAACACTGAAGCTTTCTTT. It translates to CASSPAHPDLNTEAFF.

V is TRBV11-2 and J is TRBJ2-7; 7 bases are a match to TRBD2. V lost 0 bases to trimming and J lost 10 bases; unmatched junction nucleotides: 6. The CDR3 covers 13 residues. Germline-derived CDR1 and CDR2 are SGHAT and FQNNGV. The CDR3 nucleotides read TGTGCCAGCAGCTTAGATCGGGGGAGGGATCAGTACTTC. It specifies CASSLDRGRDQYF.

The chain recombines TRBV30 with TRBJ1-6; the match to TRBD1 covers 7 bases. Germline CDR1 GTSNPN, CDR2 SVGIG (reference sequence). This CDR3 region has 15 residues. J gave up 9 bases and V 0 bases, and 8 bases lay outside the gene matches. The CDR3 coding sequence is TGTGCCTGGAGTGTCGGGACAGCGGGTCGTTCACCCCTCCACTTT. Translating it yields CAWSVGTAGRSPLHF.

This clone was seen a single time. The genes are TRBV18 and TRBJ2-1; weak D call: TRBD2 (5 bases). Germline V CDR1 and CDR2: KGHSH, LQKENI. Deletions cut 6 bases from V and 14 bases from J, with 20 bases between. This CDR3 comprises 13 residues. This CDR3 is CASSSDGGGVEFF. The CDR3 coding sequence is TGTGCCAGCTCGTCGGACGGAGGTGGGGTGGAGTTCTTC.

This clone was seen a few times. The rearrangement uses TRBV9 and TRBJ2-3; 10 positions match TRBD1. The germline gives CDR1 SGDLS, CDR2 YYNGEE. The trim removed 3 bases at V and 4 bases at J, leaving 8 bases unmatched. There are 16 residues in the CDR3. The CDR3 bases are TGTGCCAGCAGCGCGAGCGGGACAGGGGCCTCAGATACGCAGTATTTT. It codes for CASSASGTGASDTQYF. The full variable domain, in which reference TRBV9 and TRBJ2-3 provide the parts outside the CDR3, is DSGVTQTPKHLITATGQRVTLRCSPRSGDLSVYWYQQSLDQGLQFLIQYYNGEERAKGNILERFSAQQFPDLHSELNLSSLELGDSALYFCASSASGTGASDTQYFGPGTRLTVL.

This chain joins TRBV6-5 and TRBJ1-2; D is perhaps TRBD1 (6 bases). The CDR3 spans 15 residues. Germline assignment: CDR1 MNHEY and CDR2 SVGAGI. The V end lost 0 bases, the J end lost 3 bases, and 11 bases lay between the germline ends. The CDR3 is CASSYSFRTDYGYTF. The CDR3 coding sequence is TGTGCCAGCAGTTACTCATTCCGGACAGACTATGGCTACACCTTC.

This clone has a handful of counts. The gene calls are TRBV21-1 and TRBJ2-2; the tabulated D call, TRBD1, remains unverified against the DNA. TRBV21-1 is annotated as a pseudogene. The CDR3 length is 18 residues. CDR3 amino acids: CASSYTNSGTEYTGELFF. The CDR3 DNA reads as TGTGCCAGCAGCTACACAAACTCCGGGACAGAATACACCGGGGAGCTGTTTTTT.

J is TRBJ1-3 and V is TRBV5-1; unclear D gene. Germline loops: CDR1 SGHRS, CDR2 YFSETQ. Trimming took 7 bases from V and 4 from J, leaving 15 bases between them. This CDR3 is 14 amino acids long. The CDR3 protein is CASHTDPAGNTIYF. CDR3 nucleotide sequence: TGCGCCAGCCATACCGACCCGGCGGGAAACACCATATATTTT.

V gene TRBV6-1 combines with J gene TRBJ2-2, with 11 bases identical to TRBD1. Germline V CDR1 and CDR2: MNHNS, SASEGT. The CDR3 loop spans 15 amino acids. Germline trimming cut 6 bases from V and 7 bases from J; bases unmatched to any gene: 7. CDR3 coding DNA: TGTGCCAGCAGGACTCCGGACAGGGGGCACGGGGAGCTGTTTTTT. Protein: CASRTPDRGHGELFF.

This clone was observed a single time. The genes are TRBV13 and TRBJ1-3; perhaps TRBD1 as D (5 bases). The germline V gene has CDR1 PRHDT and CDR2 FYEKMQ (reference sequence). CDR3 length: 15 amino acids. Trimming removed 5 bases from V and 4 bases from J, with 15 bases in between. The CDR3 sequence: CASSPVGGVGNTIYF. CDR3 nucleotide sequence: TGTGCCAGCAGCCCCGTGGGAGGGGTAGGAAACACCATATATTTT.

The chain links TRBV5-1 to TRBJ1-2; no reliable D call. Germline values: CDR1 SGHRS, CDR2 YFSETQ. Deletions cut 4 bases from V and 4 bases from J, with 17 bases between. This CDR3 spans 15 amino acids. The CDR3: CASSRSTSTSYGYTF. DNA for the CDR3: TGCGCCAGCAGCAGATCGACATCTACCTCCTATGGCTACACCTTC.